This T cell receptor beta chain is drawn from a study of cytomegalovirus exposure and HLA in healthy donors. V shed 7 bases and J 2 bases; nucleotides not matched to a gene: 3. CDR1 is SQVTM, CDR2 ANQGSEA, per germline. The CDR3 has 12 amino acids. Comment on this clone: Its specificity is unknown.

Study observations and caveats: Productive status was seen about 90% or about 30% of the time for most TCR beta V segments in an earlier analysis.

PCR was performed using 60 Vbeta and 13 Jbeta primers. The table came from immunoSEQ multiplex PCR; TCRdb's copy has only in-frame clones and leaves some out. The sample has about 210,000 clones, roughly nine tenths seen once. Sequenced material: PBMCs. The source of this sequence is a boy aged 2 to 10 in good health and CMV-seronegative. The chain recombines TRBV29-1 with TRBJ1-2; 8 positions agree with TRBD1. CDR3 residues: CSGRTGNYGYTF. CDR3 DNA sequence: TGCAGCGGGAGGACAGGGAACTATGGCTACACCTTC.